A selection of T cell receptor beta chains follows, all from one sample in a study of cytomegalovirus exposure and HLA in healthy donors. Measured with immunoSEQ multiplex PCR; TCRdb has only the in-frame clones, and not every one. The sample lists about 130,000 clones; around 8.5% were seen once. Source material: PBMCs. The receptors come from a man in his forties or fifties in good health and CMV-seronegative. The CDR3 runs from the conserved cysteine through the conserved F or W. The order of the fields is D gene, CDR3 length, V gene, J gene, clone size, CDR3 DNA, CDR3 protein. A D gene is named only where the DNA matches it firmly. Size is omitted from some rows. Given values are once, few, many or a class for expanded clones.

>TRBD1|16|TRBV4-1|TRBJ2-7|few
TGCGCCAGCAGCCAAGAGCTCCGGACAGGGGGCTACGAGCAGTACTTC
CASSQELRTGGYEQYF
>TRBD1|17|TRBV15|TRBJ2-1|NA
TGTGCCACCAGCAGAGATAGGCCGCGACAGGGGGTCGATGAGCAGTTCTTC
CATSRDRPRQGVDEQFF
>TRBD2|17|TRBV7-8|TRBJ2-3|NA
TGTGCCAGCAGCCCCAGGCCTAGCGGGGGCGGCACAGATACGCAGTATTTT
CASSPRPSGGGTDTQYF
>TRBD1|16|TRBV4-1|TRBJ1-5|NA
TGCGCCAGCAGCCAAGGCGACAGGGGATCCCACCAGCCCCAGCATTTT
CASSQGDRGSHQPQHF
>NA|12|TRBV7-9|TRBJ1-1|NA
TGTGCCAGCAGCTCCGGGGTCACTGAAGCTTTCTTT
CASSSGVTEAFF
>NA|13|TRBV10-1|TRBJ1-2|NA
TGCGCCAGCAGTGAATCAGAAAACTATGGCTACACCTTC
CASSESENYGYTF
>TRBD1|16|TRBV6-5|TRBJ1-2|few
TGTGCCAGCAGTTACTGGACCGGGACAGGGACGGGTGGCTACACCTTC
CASSYWTGTGTGGYTF
>NA|14|TRBV13|TRBJ1-1|few
TGTGCCAGCAGCTTCAGGGGTATGAACACTGAAGCTTTCTTT
CASSFRGMNTEAFF
>NA|13|TRBV4-1|TRBJ1-1|NA
TGCGCCAGCATCGCCGAGGGGGTCACTGAAGCTTTCTTT
CASIAEGVTEAFF
>TRBD2|14|TRBV4-1|TRBJ2-7|NA
TGCGCCAGCAGCCAGGGGAGGGGAAACTACGAGCAGTACTTC
CASSQGRGNYEQYF
>TRBD1|13|TRBV7-9|TRBJ2-1|few
TGTGCCAGCAGCACAAACAGGGGCAATGAGCAGTTCTTC
CASSTNRGNEQFF
>NA|15|TRBV5-5|TRBJ2-7|NA
TGTGCCAGCAGTTGGTCGGGAGCCAACGCCTACGAGCAGTACTTC
CASSWSGANAYEQYF
>TRBD1|14|TRBV30|TRBJ1-5|few
TGTGCCTGGAGCCAGGGGGCAGCGGATCAGCCCCAGCATTTT
CAWSQGAADQPQHF
>NA|9|TRBV2|TRBJ2-7|few
TGTGCCAGCGGGAGCGAGCAGTACTTC
CASGSEQYF
>NA|15|TRBV7-8|TRBJ2-7|NA
TGTGCCAGCAGCTTAGCCAGGTCAAGCTCCTACGAGCAGTACTTC
CASSLARSSSYEQYF
>TRBD1|15|TRBV7-9|TRBJ2-7|NA
TGTGCCAGCAGCCCAGGGACAGCGAACTCCTACGAGCAGTACTTC
CASSPGTANSYEQYF
>NA|14|TRBV11-2|TRBJ2-3|NA
TGTGCCAGCAGCTTGAACTCCCAGGTTGATACGCAGTATTTT
CASSLNSQVDTQYF
>NA|14|TRBV7-9|TRBJ2-5|few
TGTGCCAGCAGCCCCCCGGGACGGGGGGAGACCCAGTACTTC
CASSPPGRGETQYF
>NA|14|TRBV9|TRBJ1-3|NA
TGTGCCAGCAGCGTAGCCGGGTTTGGAAACACCATATATTTT
CASSVAGFGNTIYF
>TRBD1|15|TRBV6-5|TRBJ1-5|few
TGTGCCAGCAGTTACTCGAACAGGGGTGGTCAGCCCCAGCATTTT
CASSYSNRGGQPQHF
>TRBD2|18|TRBV27|TRBJ2-1|NA
TGTGCCAGCAGCAAGACTAGCGGGGGGGTCCTGCAGCTTAATGAGCAGTTCTTC
CASSKTSGGVLQLNEQFF
>TRBD2|13|TRBV2|TRBJ2-1|few
TGTGCCAGCAGGGCCGGGACTAGTTACTGGCCGTTCTTC
CASRAGTSYWPFF
>NA|17|TRBV7-8|TRBJ1-4|NA
TGTGCCAGCAGCCTACAGCAGGGCCCGCAGGGTTTGGGAAAACTGTTTTTT
CASSLQQGPQGLGKLFF
>NA|15|TRBV14|TRBJ1-1|NA
TGTGCCAGCAGCCAAGAGAGGGCGGGAAACACTGAAGCTTTCTTT
CASSQERAGNTEAFF
>NA|15|TRBV7-3|TRBJ2-2|few
TGTGCCAGCAGCTCTACTGGCGGGGACACCGGGGAGCTGTTTTTT
CASSSTGGDTGELFF
>TRBD2|13|TRBV4-2|TRBJ2-7|NA
TGTGCCAGCAGTCTTAGCGGGGGACTCGAGCAGTACTTC
CASSLSGGLEQYF
>NA|16|TRBV13|TRBJ1-4|NA
TGTGCCAGCCGCTTTGGGGGGGCAAAAGCGAATGAAAAACTGTTTTTT
CASRFGGAKANEKLFF
>NA|14|TRBV5-6|TRBJ1-5|NA
TGTGCCAGCAGCTTGGGGCCCAACGCAGGGCCCCAGCATTTT
CASSLGPNAGPQHF
>NA|13|TRBV19|TRBJ1-1|few
TGTGCCAGTAGTTTTAGTTTGAACACTGAAGCTTTCTTT
CASSFSLNTEAFF
>TRBD1|14|TRBV10-3|TRBJ2-2|NA
TGTGCCATCAGACAGGGGACGACCACCGGGGAGCTGTTTTTT
CAIRQGTTTGELFF
>NA|17|TRBV7-9|TRBJ1-6|few
TGTGCCAGCAGCTTGGTCCGGTACGAGTCCTATAATTCACCCCTCCACTTT
CASSLVRYESYNSPLHF
>TRBD1|16|TRBV5-5|TRBJ2-5|few
TGTGCCAGCAGCTGGGGCGGGACAGGCCATCCGGGGACCCAGTACTTC
CASSWGGTGHPGTQYF
>TRBD1|13|TRBV7-2|TRBJ1-5|few
TGTGCCAGCAGCAGGGACAGGGATCAGCCCCAGCATTTT
CASSRDRDQPQHF
>TRBD2|14|TRBV7-7|TRBJ2-2|NA
TGTGCCAGCCGACTAGCGGGGAAGACCGGGGAGCTGTTTTTT
CASRLAGKTGELFF
>NA|15|TRBV9|TRBJ1-2|NA
TGTGCCAGCAGCGTAGCCCGGGAGGGCAACTATGGCTACACCTTC
CASSVAREGNYGYTF
>NA|15|TRBV4-3|TRBJ2-2|few
TGCGCCAGCAGCCAAGCGGACATGATCACCGGGGAGCTGTTTTTT
CASSQADMITGELFF
>TRBD1|16|TRBV6-5|TRBJ1-6|few
TGTGCCAGCAGTTCTACAACAGGGGCCTATAATTCACCCCTCCACTTT
CASSSTTGAYNSPLHF
>TRBD2|14|TRBV7-2|TRBJ2-5|NA
TGTGCCACCAAATACGGGGGGGCGGGAGAGACCCAGTACTTC
CATKYGGAGETQYF
>NA|19|TRBV4-3|TRBJ2-1|NA
TGCGCCAGCAGCCAAGGAATACCGGGATCCGAGTACACCTACAATGAGCAGTTCTTC
CASSQGIPGSEYTYNEQFF
>TRBD1|14|TRBV5-4|TRBJ1-5|NA
TGTGCCAGCAGCGTTGACAGGGGCAATCAGCCCCAGCATTTT
CASSVDRGNQPQHF
>NA|13|TRBV2|TRBJ2-3|few
TGTGCCAGCGGAGGGGATAGCACAGATACGCAGTATTTT
CASGGDSTDTQYF
>NA|13|TRBV6-6|TRBJ2-2|few
TGTGCCAGCAGCCCTTTGAGCACCGGGGAGCTGTTTTTT
CASSPLSTGELFF
>NA|13|TRBV7-3|TRBJ1-1|few
TGTGCCAGCAGCTTAACCAGGGTCACTGAAGCTTTCTTT
CASSLTRVTEAFF
>NA|13|TRBV28|TRBJ2-5|NA
TGTGCCAGCAGCCGCCAGTCCACCGGGGCCCAGTACTTC
CASSRQSTGAQYF
>NA|16|TRBV12-1|TRBJ1-1|few
TGTGCCAGCAGCTTTCGGACCGGGACAGAAAACACTGAAGCTTTCTTT
CASSFRTGTENTEAFF
>NA|13|TRBV30|TRBJ2-7|few
TGTGCCTGGAGTGTAGGCGGAGGGGACGAGCAGTACTTC
CAWSVGGGDEQYF
>TRBD1|14|TRBV7-2|TRBJ1-2|NA
TGTGCCAGCAGCTTACGGACAGGGGGCTATGGCTACACCTTC
CASSLRTGGYGYTF
>NA|17|TRBV5-1|TRBJ2-2|NA
TGCGCCAGCAGCGCGGGCCGTTCGGGCAGGACCACCGGGGAGCTGTTTTTT
CASSAGRSGRTTGELFF
>NA|14|TRBV6-6|TRBJ2-7|NA
TGTGCCAGCAGTTACTCGATTCTTCAGGGCGAGCAGTACTTC
CASSYSILQGEQYF
>NA|14|TRBV19|TRBJ1-1|few
TGTGCCAGTAGTATTCCGGGATTGAACACTGAAGCTTTCTTT
CASSIPGLNTEAFF
>NA|13|TRBV27|TRBJ1-1|NA
TGTGCCAGCAGTTTCAACAGGAACACTGAAGCTTTCTTT
CASSFNRNTEAFF